Listed here are 28 T cell receptor beta chains from one sample, sequenced in a study of blood T cells in healthy people across ages. Together with a sample-barcoded 5' primer, a J-beta primer mix was included in a second PCR lasting roughly 6 to 12 cycles. TCRdb passed the 5' RACE reads through MiXCR, listing each CDR3 protein once. Of about 1,400,000 distinct CDR3 sequences listed, around 39% were seen once; the top ten hold roughly 7.7%. Sequenced sample: blood. These receptors originate from a woman in her late teens or twenties in good health.

J is TRBJ1-4 and V is TRBV29-1; D may be TRBD1 (6 bases). This CDR3 has 12 residues. V lost 4 bases and J 6 bases, leaving 9 bases between the germline ends. Germline V gene lookup returns CDR1 SQVTM and CDR2 ANQGSEA. The CDR3 bases are TGCAGCGTTGTCAAGGGGGATGAAAAACTGTTTTTT. Translating gives CSVVKGDEKLFF.

This clonotype was detected once. This rearrangement joins TRBV12-3 or TRBV12-4 to TRBJ2-5; D might be TRBD1 (6 bases). This CDR3 has 13 residues. Deletions cut 7 bases from V and 5 bases from J, with 14 bases between. CDR3 residues: CASNAGVVETQYF. In DNA form, the CDR3 reads TGTGCCAGCAACGCAGGGGTAGTGGAGACCCAGTACTTC.

This clonotype appeared a few times. This chain connects TRBV10-3 to TRBJ1-1, with D possibly being TRBD1 (5 bases). The germline gives CDR1 ENHRY, CDR2 SYGVKD. Trimming shortened V by 3 bases and J by 4 bases, and 15 bases separated the two germline ends. CDR3 length equals 15 residues. The CDR3 DNA follows: TGTGCCATCAGTGATGATCAGGGCCGTTTCACTGAAGCTTTCTTT. It translates to CAISDDQGRFTEAFF.

The V call is TRBV7-9, the J call TRBJ2-1; D is uncertain. Trimming left V 5 bases short and J 9 bases short, with 14 bases between. This CDR3 region has 13 residues. Germline V gene lookup returns CDR1 SEHNR and CDR2 FQNEAQ (reference sequence). The CDR3 spells CASSTIGIGEQFF. The CDR3 coding sequence is TGTGCCAGCAGCACAATAGGGATCGGTGAGCAGTTCTTC.

The genes are TRBV12-3 or TRBV12-4 and TRBJ2-7, with D possibly being TRBD1 (6 bases). Trimming left V 4 bases short and J 0 bases short, with 13 bases between. This CDR3 comprises 15 residues. The CDR3 spells CASSSPRDTSYEQYF. CDR3 DNA: TGTGCCAGCAGTTCCCCCCGGGACACCTCCTACGAGCAGTACTTC.

The V gene is TRBV10-3, the J gene TRBJ2-5; no firm D call. V gave up 6 bases and J gave up 4 bases, with 6 bases separating them. The CDR3 consists of 11 residues. The germline V gene encodes CDR1 ENHRY and CDR2 SYGVKD. The CDR3: CAIRDPETQYF. The CDR3, as DNA: TGTGCCATCAGGGACCCAGAGACCCAGTACTTC.

This clonotype showed up just a few times. The V and J genes are TRBV11-2 and TRBJ2-7; no clear D gene. This CDR3 contains 14 residues. Per germline, CDR1 SGHAT and CDR2 FQNNGV. V was pared by 1 base and J by 1 base, with 8 bases between. This CDR3 is CASSLVPLSYEQYF. The CDR3 nucleotides are TGTGCCAGCAGCTTAGTCCCGCTATCCTACGAGCAGTACTTC.

The chain uses TRBV3-1 and TRBJ2-7; the D is unclear. CDR1 LGHDT and CDR2 YNNKEL come from the germline V gene (reference sequence). V was trimmed by 4 bases and J by 6 bases, leaving 10 bases between them. The CDR3 covers 12 residues. CDR3 sequence reads: CASSLTDTEQYF. CDR3 DNA sequence: TGTGCCAGCAGCCTCACAGACACCGAGCAGTACTTC.

This clonotype came up a few times. The CDR3 reads CSARDPGLAVYEQYF. Written as DNA, the CDR3 is TGCAGTGCTAGAGATCCGGGACTAGCCGTCTACGAGCAGTACTTC. The chain combines TRBV20-1 with TRBJ2-7, with TRBD2 matching over 9 bases. Per the germline V gene, CDR1 is DFQATT and CDR2 is SNEGSKA (reference sequence). This CDR3 contains 15 residues. With V trimmed by 0 bases and J by 3 bases, 6 bases remained unmatched.

This clonotype appeared once. This rearrangement joins TRBV30 to TRBJ1-6, with D possibly being TRBD1 (6 bases). Per the germline V gene, CDR1 is GTSNPN and CDR2 is SVGIG (reference sequence). V lost 8 bases and J lost 5, with 13 bases in between. This CDR3 is built from 13 residues. The CDR3 sequence is CAGATGDNSPLHF. For the CDR3, the DNA is TGTGCCGGGGCGACAGGAGATAATTCACCCCTCCACTTT.

V gene TRBV6-5 combines with J gene TRBJ2-1; D may correspond to TRBD1 or TRBD2 (6 bases each). CDR1 and CDR2 from the germline V gene are MNHEY and SVGAGI. The CDR3 spans 16 residues. V was shortened by 6 bases and J by 7 bases, with 22 bases between the two germline ends. This CDR3 reads CASRQAGIRGGNEQFF. CDR3 DNA: TGTGCCAGCAGACAGGCCGGCATCAGAGGGGGGAATGAGCAGTTCTTC.

This chain links TRBV11-2 with TRBJ2-7; 7 nucleotides align to TRBD2. Germline trimming cut 3 bases from V and 3 bases from J; bases unmatched to any gene: 8. Germline loops: CDR1 SGHAT, CDR2 FQNNGV. The CDR3 runs 15 residues. For the CDR3, the DNA is TGTGCCAGCAGCTTGGGACTACAGCGGGACTACGAGCAGTACTTC. Its translation is CASSLGLQRDYEQYF.

There are a few counts of this clonotype. This chain uses TRBV7-2 with TRBJ2-7; D ambiguous. Trimming took 5 bases from V and 4 from J, leaving 15 bases between them. CDR1 is SGHTA, CDR2 FQGNSA, per germline. The CDR3 has 14 amino acids. This chain's CDR3 is CASSPETRAYEQYF. The CDR3 DNA is TGTGCCAGCAGCCCAGAGACCCGGGCGTACGAGCAGTACTTC.

Only a few counts were recorded for this clonotype. V usage is TRBV12-3 or TRBV12-4 and J usage is TRBJ2-7; 9 bases are shared with TRBD2. V gave up 6 bases and J gave up 4 bases; unmatched junction bases: 10. The CDR3 totals 15 residues. This chain's CDR3 is CASSPEGSGRYEQYF. As DNA, the CDR3 is TGTGCCAGCAGCCCAGAGGGTAGCGGGAGATACGAGCAGTACTTC.

This clonotype has just a few counts. The gene calls are TRBV20-1 and TRBJ2-2; the D gene could be TRBD1 or TRBD2 (5 bases each). V lost 0 bases and J lost 1, with 12 bases in between. The CDR3 sequence is 16 residues long. Germline values: CDR1 DFQATT, CDR2 SNEGSKA (reference sequence). The CDR3 DNA is TGCAGTGCTAGAGATGTGGGACGGTGGAACACCGGGGAGCTGTTTTTT. This translates into CSARDVGRWNTGELFF.

This clonotype is medium-sized in the sample. V and J are TRBV6-4 and TRBJ2-1; 11 bases fit TRBD2. This CDR3 region has 15 residues. The junction had 1 base not matched to a gene; V was cut back by 0 bases and J by 6 bases. The germline CDR1 and CDR2 sequences are MRHNA and SNTAGT. CDR3 coding DNA: TGTGCCAGCAGTGACTCTAGCGGGGGGGCCAATGAGCAGTTCTTC. Protein sequence: CASSDSSGGANEQFF.

V is TRBV6-5 and J is TRBJ1-4; 9 bases align to TRBD1. This CDR3 spans 14 amino acids. Trimming removed 8 bases from V and 8 bases from J; junction bases left unmatched: 9. Looked up from germline, CDR1 is MNHEY and CDR2 is SVGAGI. CDR3 loop: CASRRWTGDEKLFF. The DNA for the CDR3 is TGTGCCAGCCGCCGTTGGACAGGGGACGAAAAACTGTTTTTT.

This clonotype was recorded a few times. This rearrangement joins TRBV3-1 to TRBJ1-6; D gene unclear. This CDR3 is 13 amino acids long. Looked up from germline, CDR1 is LGHDT and CDR2 is YNNKEL (reference sequence). Trimming removed 2 bases at V and 14 bases at J, with 13 bases between. The DNA of the CDR3 is TGTGCCAGCAGCCAACTAACCGAATTCACCCTCCACTTT. It codes for CASSQLTEFTLHF.

V and J are TRBV20-1 and TRBJ1-1; D uncertain. Germline V gene lookup returns CDR1 DFQATT and CDR2 SNEGSKA (reference sequence). The CDR3 has 14 amino acids. Deletions cut 1 base from V and 4 bases from J, with 13 bases between. The chain's CDR3 is CSARGGGEGTEAFF. CDR3 DNA sequence: TGCAGTGCTAGAGGAGGTGGGGAGGGCACTGAAGCTTTCTTT.

Only one count was recorded for this clonotype. The chain has TRBV3-1 and TRBJ2-7; 10 nucleotides line up with TRBD2. The CDR3 covers 15 residues. Germline V gene sequence: CDR1 LGHDT, CDR2 YNNKEL (reference sequence). Trimming at V came to 4 bases and at J to 2 bases, leaving 5 bases not matched to a gene. This CDR3 is CASSPQSGGAYEQYF. The CDR3 DNA reads TGTGCCAGCAGCCCTCAAAGCGGGGGGGCCTACGAGCAGTACTTC.

The chain employs TRBV9 and TRBJ1-4; D is undetermined. This CDR3 is built from 13 residues. Germline loops: CDR1 SGDLS, CDR2 YYNGEE. Between the trimmed V and J ends, which lost 3 bases and 6 bases, there was a span of 9 bases. Here the CDR3 DNA reads TGTGCCAGCAGCGGAGAAACGGATGAAAAACTGTTTTTT. It encodes CASSGETDEKLFF. The full variable domain, rest sourced from reference TRBV9 and TRBJ1-4, is DSGVTQTPKHLITATGQRVTLRCSPRSGDLSVYWYQQSLDQGLQFLIQYYNGEERAKGNILERFSAQQFPDLHSELNLSSLELGDSALYFCASSGETDEKLFFGSGTQLSVL.

In regard to this clonotype: A read error may account for a junction end that differs from germline. The chain has TRBV6-5 and TRBJ2-5; D uncertain. The CDR3 has 11 amino acids. Germline lookup yields CDR1 MNHEY and CDR2 SVGAGI. The CDR3 coding sequence is TGTGCCAGCTGGTTCCAAGAGACCCGGTACTTC. It encodes CASWFQETRYF.

The sample holds many counts of this clonotype. The genes are TRBV4-1 and TRBJ2-7, with 10 bases identical to TRBD2. The CDR3 contains 16 residues. The germline CDR1 and CDR2 sequences are MGHRA and YSYEKL. Trimming at V came to 4 bases and at J to 3 bases, leaving 9 bases not matched to a gene. The CDR3 bases are TGCGCCAGCAGCCCCCTAACTAGCGGGAAAGTCTACGAGCAGTACTTC. It encodes CASSPLTSGKVYEQYF.

This chain connects TRBV7-9 to TRBJ2-7; the D call may be TRBD1 or TRBD2 (6 bases each). Germline loops: CDR1 SEHNR, CDR2 FQNEAQ (reference sequence). Trimming left V 4 bases short and J 2 bases short, with 15 bases between. There are 15 residues in the CDR3. CDR3 coding DNA: TGTGCCAGCAGCTCACGACTAGGACAGCCCTACGAGCAGTACTTC. Its protein is CASSSRLGQPYEQYF. The full variable domain, rest sourced from reference TRBV7-9 and TRBJ2-7, is DTGVSQNPRHKITKRGQNVTFRCDPISEHNRLYWYRQTLGQGPEFLTYFQNEAQLEKSRLLSDRFSAERPKGSFSTLEIQRTEQGDSAMYLCASSSRLGQPYEQYFGPGTRLTVT.

This clonotype occurred a few times. The rearrangement links TRBV5-1 to TRBJ2-1, with 7 positions matching TRBD2. CDR1 is SGHRS, CDR2 YFSETQ, per germline. V dropped 1 base and J dropped 0; count of bases not matched to a gene: 7. The CDR3 totals 17 residues. CDR3 DNA: TGCGCCAGCAGCTTGCGAAGGCGGGAGAGCTCCTACAATGAGCAGTTCTTC. It yields the protein CASSLRRRESSYNEQFF. The whole variable domain, filled in from reference TRBV5-1 and TRBJ2-1, reads KAGVTQTPRYLIKTRGQQVTLSCSPISGHRSVSWYQQTPGQGLQFLFEYFSETQRNKGNFPGRFSGRQFSNSRSEMNVSTLELGDSALYLCASSLRRRESSYNEQFFGPGTRLTVL.

The J gene is TRBJ2-1, the V gene TRBV20-1, with D tentatively TRBD2 (5 bases). The CDR3 has 15 amino acids. Germline lookup yields CDR1 DFQATT and CDR2 SNEGSKA (reference sequence). V dropped 2 bases and J dropped 4 bases, with 15 bases sitting between them. CDR3 DNA: TGCAGTGCTAGACTGATTAGTGGGGAGTACAATGAGCAGTTCTTC. It translates to CSARLISGEYNEQFF.

The rearrangement joins TRBV6-6 to TRBJ2-3; D is ambiguous. Trimming pared 4 bases from V and 1 base from J, leaving 18 bases between. The CDR3 contains 17 residues. Germline V CDR1 and CDR2: MNHNY, SVGAGI (reference sequence). CDR3 coding DNA: TGTGCCAGCAGTTTGCGGTCACTGGGAATGGGCACAGATACGCAGTATTTT. This encodes CASSLRSLGMGTDTQYF.

The chain combines TRBV2 with TRBJ2-3; 12 nucleotides match TRBD2. CDR3 length: 15 residues. Germline loops: CDR1 SNHLY, CDR2 FYNNEI. J lost 4 bases, V lost 7 bases, and 6 bases had no gene match. The CDR3 coding sequence is TGTGCCAGCAACCTACTAGCGGGGGGCGCAGATACGCAGTATTTT. Protein product: CASNLLAGGADTQYF.